A selection of T cell receptor beta chains follows, all from one sample in a study of OX40 agonist ivuxolimab in advanced cancers. Profiled with immunoSEQ multiplex PCR; TCRdb holds only in-frame clones, not every one. The table lists over 45,000 clones, 70% to 90% of them singletons, with roughly 0.99% in the top ten. Source: CD4+ or CD8+ T cells sorted from blood, taken in a trial of the OX40 agonist ivuxolimab. The receptors originated from an adult with an advanced solid tumor such as melanoma, head and neck, liver or kidney cancer. Both conserved end residues are part of each CDR3. Fields, in order: J gene, clone size, D gene, V gene, CDR3 protein, CDR3 DNA. The D gene is left open where the match is weak. Expanded clones get a size class; other rows say once, few or many, or leave the size out.

j_gene: TRBJ1-1; abundance: NA; d_gene: NA; v_gene: TRBV18; CDR3aa: CASSPGGAVNTEAFF; CDR3nt: TGTGCCAGCTCACCCGGAGGGGCGGTGAACACTGAAGCTTTCTTT
j_gene: TRBJ1-6; abundance: NA; d_gene: NA; v_gene: TRBV6-1; CDR3aa: CASSSGPYNSPLHF; CDR3nt: TGTGCCAGCAGTTCAGGGCCGTATAATTCACCCCTCCACTTT
j_gene: TRBJ2-3; abundance: NA; d_gene: NA; v_gene: TRBV6-5; CDR3aa: CASSRKTGRTDTQYF; CDR3nt: TGTGCCAGCAGCCGAAAGACAGGCCGCACAGATACGCAGTATTTT
j_gene: TRBJ2-5; abundance: once; d_gene: NA; v_gene: TRBV9; CDR3aa: CASSVAPRLGQETQYF; CDR3nt: TGTGCCAGCAGCGTTGCCCCAAGATTAGGGCAAGAGACCCAGTACTTC
j_gene: TRBJ2-1; abundance: NA; d_gene: NA; v_gene: TRBV30; CDR3aa: CAWSWSAAVNEQFF; CDR3nt: TGTGCCTGGAGTTGGTCTGCCGCGGTGAATGAGCAGTTCTTC
j_gene: TRBJ2-3; abundance: NA; d_gene: TRBD1; v_gene: TRBV5-5; CDR3aa: CASSPSRGRGDTQYF; CDR3nt: TGTGCCAGCAGCCCATCAAGGGGGCGCGGGGATACGCAGTATTTT
j_gene: TRBJ2-6; abundance: NA; d_gene: NA; v_gene: TRBV5-1; CDR3aa: CASSADPLGANVLTF; CDR3nt: TGCGCCAGCAGCGCCGATCCCCTTGGGGCCAACGTCCTGACTTTC
j_gene: TRBJ2-6; abundance: NA; d_gene: TRBD2; v_gene: TRBV7-9; CDR3aa: CASSHGGGSGANVLTF; CDR3nt: TGTGCCAGCAGCCACGGGGGGGGCTCTGGGGCCAACGTCCTGACTTTC
j_gene: TRBJ2-1; abundance: NA; d_gene: NA; v_gene: TRBV2; CDR3aa: CASSGGVGNEQFF; CDR3nt: TGTGCCAGCTCCGGAGGGGTGGGCAATGAGCAGTTCTTC
j_gene: TRBJ1-4; abundance: NA; d_gene: NA; v_gene: TRBV29-1; CDR3aa: CSVVTGTANEKLFF; CDR3nt: TGCAGCGTTGTTACCGGGACGGCCAATGAAAAACTGTTTTTT
j_gene: TRBJ2-7; abundance: NA; d_gene: NA; v_gene: TRBV7-9; CDR3aa: CASSRIKDEQYF; CDR3nt: TGTGCCAGCAGCCGGATTAAGGACGAGCAGTACTTC
j_gene: TRBJ1-4; abundance: NA; d_gene: TRBD1; v_gene: TRBV4-1; CDR3aa: CASSQASRDSHEKLFF; CDR3nt: TGCGCCAGCAGCCAAGCTAGCCGGGACAGCCACGAAAAACTGTTTTTT
j_gene: TRBJ2-1; abundance: NA; d_gene: NA; v_gene: TRBV5-1; CDR3aa: CASSLGKGSYNEQFF; CDR3nt: TGCGCCAGCAGCTTGGGCAAGGGCTCCTACAATGAGCAGTTCTTC
j_gene: TRBJ2-7; abundance: NA; d_gene: TRBD1; v_gene: TRBV2; CDR3aa: CASRQTGGPYEQYF; CDR3nt: TGTGCCAGCAGACAGACAGGGGGCCCCTACGAGCAGTACTTC
j_gene: TRBJ2-3; abundance: NA; d_gene: TRBD2; v_gene: TRBV5-4; CDR3aa: CASSQRTSGPTDTQYF; CDR3nt: TGTGCCAGCAGCCAGCGGACTAGCGGCCCAACAGATACGCAGTATTTT
j_gene: TRBJ2-1; abundance: NA; d_gene: TRBD2; v_gene: TRBV4-1; CDR3aa: CASSQPTSGTYNEQFF; CDR3nt: TGCGCCAGCAGCCAGCCGACCAGCGGGACCTACAATGAGCAGTTCTTC
j_gene: TRBJ2-6; abundance: NA; d_gene: NA; v_gene: TRBV7-9; CDR3aa: CASSGRRFGANVLTF; CDR3nt: TGTGCCAGCAGCGGCAGAAGGTTCGGGGCCAACGTCCTGACTTTC
j_gene: TRBJ2-2; abundance: once; d_gene: NA; v_gene: TRBV9; CDR3aa: CASSGHSVSNTGELFF; CDR3nt: TGTGCCAGCAGCGGACATTCCGTTTCGAACACCGGGGAGCTGTTTTTT
j_gene: TRBJ1-2; abundance: once; d_gene: NA; v_gene: TRBV30; CDR3aa: CAWRPGARGYGYTF; CDR3nt: TGTGCCTGGAGGCCGGGGGCGCGGGGCTATGGCTACACCTTC
j_gene: TRBJ1-3; abundance: NA; d_gene: NA; v_gene: TRBV29-1; CDR3aa: CSVEKGSGNTIYF; CDR3nt: TGCAGCGTTGAAAAGGGATCTGGAAACACCATATATTTT